This TCR beta chain was captured in a study of PD-1 blockade in classical Hodgkin lymphoma. Study-level background: Every 2 weeks, patients got 3 mg/kg intravenous nivolumab.

V was shortened by 3 bases and J by 4 bases, with 8 bases between the two germline ends. CDR1 is LNHDA and CDR2 is SQIVND in the germline V gene (reference sequence). This CDR3 comprises 13 residues. Measured with immunoSEQ multiplex PCR; TCRdb has only the in-frame clones, and not every one. Of over 20,000 clones listed, approximately 84% are singletons. All trial patients relapsed after autologous stem cell transplantation. The gene calls are TRBV19 and TRBJ2-3; unclear D gene. This TCR came from a human donor with classical Hodgkin lymphoma. The starting material was peripheral blood mononuclear cells (PBMCs), obtained at baseline. The CDR3 DNA reads as TGTGCCAGTAGTATGGGTTTCCCAGATACGCAGTATTTT. Translating it yields CASSMGFPDTQYF. The variable domain in full, with the rest retrieved from reference TRBV19 and TRBJ2-3, is DGGITQSPKYLFRKEGQNVTLSCEQNLNHDAMYWYRQDPGQGLRLIYYSQIVNDFQKGDIAEGYSVSREKKESFPLTVTSAQKNPTAFYLCASSMGFPDTQYFGPGTRLTVL.